This is a list of T cell receptor beta chains from one sample in a study of response to subunit inactivated influenza vaccine. Each CDR3 protein is one row after TCRdb ran MiXCR on the RT-PCR reads. The table has approximately 500,000 distinct CDR3 sequences, under 15% seen once. This sample comprised PBMCs from blood, obtained roughly 47 days after vaccination. The receptors here all came from a man aged 50 to 59 who received an inactivated influenza vaccine. CDR3s include the opening cysteine and the closing phenylalanine or tryptophan. D genes are given only for firm matches. For some rows the clone size is stated as once, few or many, or as a class when expanded; others skip it.

d_call	j_call	v_call	clone_size	cdr3_nt	cdr3_aa
NA	TRBJ1-5	TRBV6-2/TRBV6-3	NA	TGTGCCAGCAAACGAGCAGCCCTTAGCAATCAGCCCCAGCATTTT	CASKRAALSNQPQHF
NA	TRBJ2-7	TRBV5-5	few	TGTGCCAGCAGCTTGTGGCAGGTCATGACCTACGAGCAGTACTTC	CASSLWQVMTYEQYF
TRBD2	TRBJ2-3	TRBV6-5	NA	TGTGCCAGCAGTTACCTAGCGGGAGCAGCAGATACGCAGTATTTT	CASSYLAGAADTQYF
NA	TRBJ2-5	TRBV29-1	few	TGCAGCGTTGCTTCCCTAAGTGGTGGGGAGACCCAGTACTTC	CSVASLSGGETQYF
NA	TRBJ2-5	TRBV20-1	NA	TGCGGTGCTGGGACTTGGGAGACCCAGTACTTC	CGAGTWETQYF
TRBD1	TRBJ2-1	TRBV6-2/TRBV6-3	few	TGTGCCAGCAAACTGGGGACAGGCAATGAGCAGTTCTTC	CASKLGTGNEQFF
NA	TRBJ1-1	TRBV12-3/TRBV12-4	NA	TGTGCCAGCAGTTTAATCGGGCCTTCCAACGCTGAAGCTTTCTTT	CASSLIGPSNAEAFF
NA	TRBJ2-1	TRBV19	NA	TGTGCCACGGGGGTATACAATGAGCAGTTCTTC	CATGVYNEQFF
NA	TRBJ2-3	TRBV7-2	few	TGTGCCAGCAGCTTATGGGTGACAGGGACTAGCACAGATACGCAGTATTTT	CASSLWVTGTSTDTQYF
NA	TRBJ2-1	TRBV7-8	few	TGTGCCAGCAGCTTAGTACTGGGGCGGAATGAGCAGTTCTTC	CASSLVLGRNEQFF
NA	TRBJ2-1	TRBV2	NA	TGTGCCAGCGGAATTACAGTTAATGAGCAGTTCTTC	CASGITVNEQFF
TRBD1	TRBJ1-3	TRBV5-1	NA	TGCGCCAGCAGCCCGACAGGGAACCCTGGAAACACCATATATTTT	CASSPTGNPGNTIYF
TRBD2	TRBJ2-7	TRBV20-1	NA	TGCAGTGCTAGTAGCGGGAGAGTTCCTACCTACGAGCAGTACTTC	CSASSGRVPTYEQYF
NA	TRBJ1-1	TRBV11-2	many	TGTGCCAGCAGCTTAGAGAGGTCGACTGAAGCTTTCTTT	CASSLERSTEAFF
TRBD1	TRBJ2-3	TRBV5-3	NA	TGTGCCAGAAGCCCAGTACAGGGGCTGCGGTCAGATACGCAGTATTTT	CARSPVQGLRSDTQYF
NA	TRBJ2-5	TRBV10-3	NA	TGTGTCATCAGTGAGTACAGGGTTGGAGAGACCCAGTACTTC	CVISEYRVGETQYF
NA	TRBJ2-5	TRBV5-5	few	TGTGCCAGCAGCCCTTCGGGACACTCTCAAGAGACCCAGTACTTC	CASSPSGHSQETQYF
NA	TRBJ2-7	TRBV5-1	NA	TGCGCCAGCAGCGGGGACGGGACCTACGAGCAGTACTTC	CASSGDGTYEQYF
TRBD1	TRBJ2-2	TRBV15	few	TGTGCCACCAGCAGCGCTTTAGAGGACAGGGGGCGCGGCGGGGAGCTGTTTTTT	CATSSALEDRGRGGELFF
NA	TRBJ2-7	TRBV4-2	NA	TGTGCCAGCAGCCAAAACAGGGGAGGGTACGAGCAGTACTTC	CASSQNRGGYEQYF
NA	TRBJ2-1	TRBV20-1	NA	TGCAGTGCTAGCGCGACAGGAATTCACCCCTCTAATGAGCAGTTCTTC	CSASATGIHPSNEQFF
NA	TRBJ2-1	TRBV6-5	many	TGTGCCAGCAGTTTCCTCAGGGTAACTCAGAACGATGAGCAGTTCTTC	CASSFLRVTQNDEQFF
NA	TRBJ1-5	TRBV6-1	many	TGTGCCAGCAGCCCATACGAGGGCAGCAATCAGCCCCAGCATTTT	CASSPYEGSNQPQHF
NA	TRBJ1-1	TRBV5-5	few	TGTGCCAGCAGCTTGCTGGCTGCGGACACTGAAGCTTTCTTT	CASSLLAADTEAFF
NA	TRBJ1-6	TRBV6-1	NA	TGTGCCAGCAGTGGGGGACTCCGGAGCTCCTATAATTCACCCCTCCACTTT	CASSGGLRSSYNSPLHF
NA	TRBJ1-1	TRBV12-3/TRBV12-4	many	TGTGCCAGCGGGAGGGATTCCACTGAAGCTTTCTTT	CASGRDSTEAFF
NA	TRBJ2-1	TRBV24-1	NA	TGTGCCACCAGTGATCCGACGTACAGGGTTAATGAGCAGTTCTTC	CATSDPTYRVNEQFF
TRBD2	TRBJ2-5	TRBV20-1	few	TGCAGTGCCCTGGGACTAGCGGGAGGGGGGGAGACCCAGTACTTC	CSALGLAGGGETQYF
TRBD2	TRBJ2-1	TRBV5-5	many	TGTGCCAGCGATCAGGGACTAGGGTTTTCCTACAATGAGCAGTTCTTC	CASDQGLGFSYNEQFF
NA	TRBJ2-7	TRBV30	NA	TGTGCCTGGAGTGTATCATTAACGGAGGGCGAGCAGTACTTC	CAWSVSLTEGEQYF
NA	TRBJ2-1	TRBV20-1	many	TGCAGTGCTAGAGATCTAAGGACGGGGAATGAGCAGTTCTTC	CSARDLRTGNEQFF
NA	TRBJ2-3	TRBV7-2	few	TGTGCCAGCGAACCGGGGGCTCCCCCGGATACGCAGTATTTT	CASEPGAPPDTQYF
NA	TRBJ2-2	TRBV20-1	NA	TGCAGTGCTAGGGATCGCCAGAACACCGGGGAGCTGTTTTTT	CSARDRQNTGELFF
TRBD1	TRBJ2-1	TRBV24-1	NA	TGTGCCACCAGTTCCTCGACAGGGGGCAATGAGCAGTTCTTC	CATSSSTGGNEQFF
TRBD1	TRBJ2-5	TRBV10-3	NA	TGTGCCATCAGTGAAAACAGGGGGGAGACCCAGTACTTC	CAISENRGETQYF
NA	TRBJ1-4	TRBV20-1	NA	TGCAGTGCCACCGCTAGGACTGAGGGTGAAAAACTGTTTTTT	CSATARTEGEKLFF
NA	TRBJ2-3	TRBV7-9	once	TGTGCCAGCAGCGCGACTAAGGGCGCCGACACAGATACGCAGTATTTT	CASSATKGADTDTQYF
NA	TRBJ2-4	TRBV20-1	few	TGCAGTGCTAGAAGCGAGATAGGAGAAAACATTCAGTACTTC	CSARSEIGENIQYF
TRBD1	TRBJ2-1	TRBV20-1	NA	TGCAGTGCTGACAGGGAAAATGAGCAGTTCTTC	CSADRENEQFF
NA	TRBJ2-5	TRBV11-2	few	TGTGCCAGCAGCTCGGGGGGCTATCCTGGAACCCAGTACTTC	CASSSGGYPGTQYF
TRBD2	TRBJ2-7	TRBV28	NA	TGTGCCAGCAGTTTTACGACTAGCGGGATTAAGAGAGCTCCCTACGAGCAGTACTTC	CASSFTTSGIKRAPYEQYF
NA	TRBJ2-2	TRBV12-3/TRBV12-4	NA	TGTGCCAGCAGTTTAAAGGGACTCACAACTAGGGAGCTGTTTTTT	CASSLKGLTTRELFF
NA	TRBJ2-7	TRBV7-8	NA	TGTGCCAGCAGCTTAGCGGAGGTCTACTCCTACGAGCAGTACTTC	CASSLAEVYSYEQYF
NA	TRBJ1-6	TRBV6-1	few	TGTGCCAGCATTCTGACAGAGTGGAATTCACCCCTCCACTTT	CASILTEWNSPLHF
NA	TRBJ2-5	TRBV20-1	NA	TGCAGTGCTAGCGATCAGCCCCAAGAGACCCAGTACTTC	CSASDQPQETQYF
NA	TRBJ2-7	TRBV30	NA	TGTGCCTGGAGTGCAAGTGACGCGGTCGCGCAGTACTTC	CAWSASDAVAQYF
NA	TRBJ2-2	TRBV12-3/TRBV12-4	many	TGTGCCAGCAGTTCTTATATCGGGGAGCTGTTTTTT	CASSSYIGELFF
TRBD1	TRBJ1-1	TRBV10-3	many	TGTGCCATCACTGGAACAGGGGTCACTGAAGCTTTCTTT	CAITGTGVTEAFF
NA	TRBJ2-7	TRBV24-1	NA	TGTGCCACCAGACGGAGAACCTACGAGCAGTACTTC	CATRRRTYEQYF
NA	TRBJ2-3	TRBV20-1	few	TGCAGTGCGCAGGATGTTAGGGAATCCACAGATACGCAGTATTTT	CSAQDVRESTDTQYF
NA	TRBJ1-1	TRBV6-2/TRBV6-3	many	TGTGCCAGCAGATACGCCCCCGGGGCCCTGAACACTGAAGCTTTCTTT	CASRYAPGALNTEAFF
TRBD2	TRBJ2-3	TRBV14	few	TGTGCCAGCAGCCCATGGCGGGAGGGTACGCAGTATTTT	CASSPWREGTQYF
TRBD1	TRBJ1-5	TRBV6-2/TRBV6-3	many	TGTGCCAGCAGTCACGGGACAGGTGGTGCCAATCAGCCCCAGCATTTT	CASSHGTGGANQPQHF